These T cell receptor beta chains were read from a single sample in a study of a mutant IDH1 vaccine in newly diagnosed glioma. Clones were sequenced by immunoSEQ multiplex PCR, and TCRdb holds only the in-frame ones, with some missing. Of approximately 76,000 clones in the sample, roughly 90% were seen once. These receptors' targets are unknown. The sequencing here drew on PBMCs, taken from a glioma patient whose treatment included an IDH1 peptide vaccine. The receptors come from a woman between 50 and 59 years old with glioma. The CDR3 runs from the conserved cysteine through the conserved F or W. A D gene is named only where the DNA matches it firmly. Clone sizes are given selectively: once, few, many, or a class where the clone is expanded.

>TRBV13|TRBJ2-7|13|TRBD2|.
TGTGCCAGCAGCTCCGGGACTAGCCAAGAGCAGTACTTC
CASSSGTSQEQYF
>TRBV5-4|TRBJ2-1|14|.|.
TGTGCCAGCAGCTTACCGGGACTCTACAATGAGCAGTTCTTC
CASSLPGLYNEQFF
>TRBV5-1|TRBJ2-2|12|.|.
TGCGCCAGCAGTCTGAACACCGGGGAGCTGTTTTTT
CASSLNTGELFF
>TRBV9|TRBJ2-7|14|.|.
TGTGCCAGCAGTCCTCAGGACTACACCTACGAGCAGTACTTC
CASSPQDYTYEQYF
>TRBV5-4|TRBJ1-1|14|.|.
TGTGCCAGCAGCTGGCCTACAGGGCCCACTGAAGCTTTCTTT
CASSWPTGPTEAFF
>TRBV10-1|TRBJ2-3|15|.|.
TGCGCCAGCAGTGATCAGCCCCTGGGCCCAGATACGCAGTATTTT
CASSDQPLGPDTQYF
>TRBV28|TRBJ2-7|16|TRBD1|.
TGTGCCAGCAGTCCTCTGTTACAGGGGGCGACCTACGAGCAGTACTTC
CASSPLLQGATYEQYF
>TRBV6-5|TRBJ2-7|14|.|.
TGTGCCAGCAGTCTACTAGGGGGGGGATACGAGCAGTACTTC
CASSLLGGGYEQYF
>TRBV5-6|TRBJ1-5|16|TRBD1|.
TGTGCCAGCAGCTCTAGGGGGACAGGGCAGGTTCAGCCCCAGCATTTT
CASSSRGTGQVQPQHF
>TRBV11-3|TRBJ2-4|16|.|.
TGTGCCAGCAGCCCATTGACACTCCTAGCCAAAAACATTCAGTACTTC
CASSPLTLLAKNIQYF
>TRBV5-1|TRBJ2-5|14|TRBD1|.
TGCGCCAGCAGCATAGGACAGGGTGGAGAGACCCAGTACTTC
CASSIGQGGETQYF
>TRBV6-5|TRBJ1-6|15|.|.
TGTGCCAGCAGTACCGGACGGAATTTTAATTCACCCCTCCACTTT
CASSTGRNFNSPLHF
>TRBV5-1|TRBJ1-2|16|.|.
TGCGCCAGCAGCCTGGTCAGGGGAGGATCTAACTATGGCTACACCTTC
CASSLVRGGSNYGYTF
>TRBV10-3|TRBJ1-3|15|.|.
TGTGCCATCAGTGACAGGGGAGATTCTGGAAACACCATATATTTT
CAISDRGDSGNTIYF
>TRBV7-9|TRBJ2-7|16|TRBD2|.
TGTGCCAGCAGCCAAACGCCGTCGGGGGGGAAGAACGAGCAGTACTTC
CASSQTPSGGKNEQYF
>TRBV30|TRBJ2-5|13|TRBD1|.
TGTGCCTGGGGACAGGGGATACCCACTGAGCAGTACTTC
CAWGQGIPTEQYF
>TRBV12-5|TRBJ2-1|14|TRBD1|.
TGTGCTAGTGGCACAGGGGTTTCCTACAATGAGCAGTTCTTC
CASGTGVSYNEQFF
>TRBV2|TRBJ2-7|14|.|.
TGTGCCAGCAGGACAGGTCACAGCTCCTACGAGCAGTACTTC
CASRTGHSSYEQYF
>TRBV5-4|TRBJ2-7|13|TRBD1|once
TGTGCCAGCAGCTTCGAGGGACAGGCCGGGCAGTACTTC
CASSFEGQAGQYF
>TRBV30|TRBJ1-4|15|.|.
TGTGCCTGGAGTGATACAGGGTCAACTAATGAAAAACTGTTTTTT
CAWSDTGSTNEKLFF
>TRBV10-1|TRBJ2-7|10|.|.
TGCGCCAGCAGCCAGAGGGGGCAGTACTTC
CASSQRGQYF
>TRBV10-3|TRBJ2-2|13|.|.
TGTGCCATCAGTGAGGGCGACACCGGGGAGCTGTTTTTT
CAISEGDTGELFF
>TRBV4-1|TRBJ2-7|15|TRBD1|.
TGCGCCAGCAGCCAAGTGGGGACAGGGGATGGTGAGCAGTACTTC
CASSQVGTGDGEQYF
>TRBV5-6|TRBJ2-7|13|.|.
TGTGCCAGCAGCTTCCAGGCTCCCTACGAGCAGTACTTC
CASSFQAPYEQYF
>TRBV4-1|TRBJ1-2|14|TRBD1|.
TGCGCCAGCAGCCAAGAGAGACAGGGGTATGGCTACACCTTC
CASSQERQGYGYTF
>TRBV10-2|TRBJ1-3|12|.|.
TGCGCGTCCATGGACTCTGGAAACACCATATATTTT
CASMDSGNTIYF
>TRBV18|TRBJ2-1|17|.|.
TGTGCCAGCTCACCATGGAGAGGGGAAAGGTCCTACAATGAGCAGTTCTTC
CASSPWRGERSYNEQFF
>TRBV19|TRBJ2-2|14|.|.
TGTGCCAGTAGTATCGGGACACCTACCGGGGAGCTGTTTTTT
CASSIGTPTGELFF
>TRBV28|TRBJ2-7|15|TRBD1|.
TGTGCCAGCAGTTTACCACAGGGGCACTCCTACGAGCAGTACTTC
CASSLPQGHSYEQYF
>TRBV5-1|TRBJ2-2|14|.|.
TGCGCCAGCAGCTTGGATCCGAACACCGGGGAGCTGTTTTTT
CASSLDPNTGELFF
>TRBV25-1|TRBJ2-1|14|TRBD1|.
TGTGCCAGCAGCTGGGCAGGGGGCTACAATGAGCAGTTCTTC
CASSWAGGYNEQFF
>TRBV10-2|TRBJ1-1|14|.|.
TGCGCCAGCATTACAGATGCATACAGCACTGAAGCTTTCTTT
CASITDAYSTEAFF
>TRBV9|TRBJ2-7|16|TRBD1|.
TGTGCCAGCAGCGTAGGCCCCGGGACAGGGGACAACGAGCAGTACTTC
CASSVGPGTGDNEQYF
>TRBV18|TRBJ2-1|15|.|.
TGTGCCAGCTCACCTTCACGGGGGTCCTTGAATGAGCAGTTCTTC
CASSPSRGSLNEQFF
>TRBV6-1|TRBJ1-1|15|.|.
TGTGCCAGCAGTGCTGGGGACTTGCGGAACACTGAAGCTTTCTTT
CASSAGDLRNTEAFF
>TRBV7-9|TRBJ1-1|14|TRBD1|.
TGTGCCAGCAGCCAGGGACAGCCCTTGAGGGGAGCTTTCTTT
CASSQGQPLRGAFF
>TRBV5-6|TRBJ2-3|15|TRBD2|.
TGTGCCAGCAGCTTGGGGCTAGCGGGCACAGATACGCAGTATTTT
CASSLGLAGTDTQYF
>TRBV25-1|TRBJ2-3|17|.|.
TGTGCCAGCAGTGACCCCTACCCCTCGACAGGTCGAGATACGCAGTATTTT
CASSDPYPSTGRDTQYF
>TRBV28|TRBJ2-7|16|TRBD1|.
TGTGCCAGCAGTTTGCTTCCCGGGACAGGGGACTACGAGCAGTACTTC
CASSLLPGTGDYEQYF
>TRBV28|TRBJ1-1|15|.|.
TGTGCCAGCAGTTTAATCGCCAGAAGGAACACTGAAGCTTTCTTT
CASSLIARRNTEAFF
>TRBV7-8|TRBJ2-1|15|.|few
TGTGCCAGCAGCTTAGCGGCCGGGACTCCCAATGAGCAGTTCTTC
CASSLAAGTPNEQFF
>TRBV2|TRBJ2-1|13|TRBD2|once
TGTGCCAGCAGAGGACTAGCCGACAATGAGCAGTTCTTC
CASRGLADNEQFF
>TRBV5-1|TRBJ2-1|15|TRBD2|.
TGCGCCAGCAGCTTGGTCGGGACTAGCCACAATGAGCAGTTCTTC
CASSLVGTSHNEQFF
>TRBV19|TRBJ2-7|15|.|.
TGTGCCAGCACCCACGCGGGCGGAGGCTCCTACGAGCAGTACTTC
CASTHAGGGSYEQYF
>TRBV27|TRBJ2-2|13|.|.
TGTGCCAGCAGCGATACCTACACCGGGGAGCTGTTTTTT
CASSDTYTGELFF
>TRBV30|TRBJ2-7|13|.|.
TGTGTGCTTACCCGGGACAATTCTTACGAGCAGTACTTC
CVLTRDNSYEQYF
>TRBV5-1|TRBJ2-3|18|TRBD2|.
TGCGCCAGCAGCTTGGGAGGGGCTGGCGGGAGTGGTATGGATACGCAGTATTTT
CASSLGGAGGSGMDTQYF
>TRBV11-2|TRBJ1-2|15|.|.
TGTGCCAGCAGCTTAGATAGACAGATTTTTTATGGCTACACCTTC
CASSLDRQIFYGYTF
>TRBV7-6|TRBJ2-5|15|TRBD2|once
TGTGCCAGCAGCTTAGGAGGGAGGGCCGCAGAGACCCAGTACTTC
CASSLGGRAAETQYF
>TRBV9|TRBJ2-7|16|TRBD1|once
TGTGCCAGCAGCCCCGAGGGGGCAGGTTTGAGCTACGAGCAGTACTTC
CASSPEGAGLSYEQYF
>TRBV7-9|TRBJ2-5|12|.|.
TGTGCCAGCAGCTTACCGGTTCAGACCCAGTACTTC
CASSLPVQTQYF
>TRBV11-2|TRBJ2-7|14|.|.
TGTGCCAGCAGCCCTCCCGGACGGTACTACGAGCAGTACTTC
CASSPPGRYYEQYF
>TRBV5-4|TRBJ2-7|19|.|.
TGTGCCAGCAGCTTGGTGGGACAGGAAAAGACGGCGGGAGGTTCCGAGCAGTACTTC
CASSLVGQEKTAGGSEQYF
>TRBV29-1|TRBJ2-7|15|TRBD1|once
TGCAGCGTTTCCTTTTGGACAGGAAAACCCTACGAGCAGTACTTC
CSVSFWTGKPYEQYF
>TRBV19|TRBJ2-7|13|.|.
TGTGCCAGTAGTATCGACACCGTCTACGAGCAGTACTTC
CASSIDTVYEQYF
>TRBV5-8|TRBJ1-2|12|.|.
TGTGCCAGCAGGCAGGCCGGGGTAGGCTACACCTTC
CASRQAGVGYTF
>TRBV18|TRBJ2-7|16|TRBD2|.
TGTGCCAGCTCATCCTCTCTGGCGGGAGGAACCTACGAGCAGTACTTC
CASSSSLAGGTYEQYF
>TRBV4-1|TRBJ2-1|17|TRBD2|.
TGCGCCAGCAGCCAAAGGGTAATAGCGGGAGGACAGAATGAGCAGTTCTTC
CASSQRVIAGGQNEQFF
>TRBV6-6|TRBJ1-1|14|.|.
TGTGCCAGCAGTTACTCGAGCCCGAACACTGAAGCTTTCTTT
CASSYSSPNTEAFF